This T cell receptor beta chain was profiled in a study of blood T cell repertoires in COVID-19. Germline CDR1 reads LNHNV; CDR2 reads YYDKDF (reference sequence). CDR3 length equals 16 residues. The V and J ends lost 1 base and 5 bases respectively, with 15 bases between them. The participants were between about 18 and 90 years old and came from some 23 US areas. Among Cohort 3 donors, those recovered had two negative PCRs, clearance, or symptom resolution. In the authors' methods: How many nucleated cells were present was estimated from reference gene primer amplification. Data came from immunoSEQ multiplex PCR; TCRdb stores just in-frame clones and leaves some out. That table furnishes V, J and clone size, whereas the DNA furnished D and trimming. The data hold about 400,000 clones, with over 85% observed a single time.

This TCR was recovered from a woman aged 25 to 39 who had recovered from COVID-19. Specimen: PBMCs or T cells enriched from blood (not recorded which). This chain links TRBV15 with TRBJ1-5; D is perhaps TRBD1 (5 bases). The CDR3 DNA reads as TGTGCCACCAGCAGAGGGGGCACCCAACCAGATCAGCCCCAGCATTTT. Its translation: CATSRGGTQPDQPQHF.